This T cell receptor beta chain was observed in a study of tumor-infiltrating lymphocytes in primary liver carcinoma. TCR beta cDNA was prepared out of 450 to 500 ng total RNA by means of a constant-region primer. Sequencing libraries for TCR beta derived from three nested multiplex PCR rounds that used slightly modified ARM-PCR. The first two PCR rounds used TRBV1-TRBV30 forward primers with a C-beta reverse primer, about 10 cycles each. Each CDR3 protein is one row after TCRdb ran MiXCR on the multiplex PCR reads. Altogether more than 85,000 distinct CDR3 sequences are present, roughly 80% being singletons, with the ten largest covering approximately 20%. CDR1 and CDR2 from the germline V gene are SQVTM and ANQGSEA. V was pared by 7 bases and J by 9 bases, with 18 bases between. CDR3 length: 12 amino acids. Co-extracted RNA and DNA came from around 18-30 mg of unsorted bulk tissue.

The source material was liver tumor tissue from sampling region 3. As to subset: tumor region T3, left-lateral pole. This receptor was taken from a man aged 35 to 55 with primary liver carcinoma and hepatitis B virus infection. This chain links TRBV29-1 with TRBJ2-5; D is possibly TRBD1 (6 bases). DNA for the CDR3: TGCAGCGGTATGGACAGTGGATATGCCCAGTACTTC. Amino acids: CSGMDSGYAQYF.